This TCR beta chain was captured in a study of OX40 agonist ivuxolimab in advanced cancers. There are 16 residues in the CDR3. V was pared by 1 base and J by 0 bases, with 12 bases between. Germline values: CDR1 SGHNT, CDR2 YENEEA. Clones were read by immunoSEQ multiplex PCR, and TCRdb kept only the in-frame ones, dropping some. Among approximately 90,000 clones, about 89% were seen once, and the ten largest hold roughly 9.4%. The sequenced sample was CD4+ or CD8+ T cells sorted from blood, obtained in a trial of the OX40 agonist ivuxolimab. This receptor was obtained from an adult with an advanced solid tumor such as melanoma, head and neck, liver or kidney cancer. V usage is TRBV11-3 and J usage is TRBJ1-1; tentatively, D is TRBD1 (6 bases). The CDR3, as DNA: TGTGCCAGCAGCTTAGGACCCAGGGACATGAACACTGAAGCTTTCTTT. This translates into CASSLGPRDMNTEAFF.